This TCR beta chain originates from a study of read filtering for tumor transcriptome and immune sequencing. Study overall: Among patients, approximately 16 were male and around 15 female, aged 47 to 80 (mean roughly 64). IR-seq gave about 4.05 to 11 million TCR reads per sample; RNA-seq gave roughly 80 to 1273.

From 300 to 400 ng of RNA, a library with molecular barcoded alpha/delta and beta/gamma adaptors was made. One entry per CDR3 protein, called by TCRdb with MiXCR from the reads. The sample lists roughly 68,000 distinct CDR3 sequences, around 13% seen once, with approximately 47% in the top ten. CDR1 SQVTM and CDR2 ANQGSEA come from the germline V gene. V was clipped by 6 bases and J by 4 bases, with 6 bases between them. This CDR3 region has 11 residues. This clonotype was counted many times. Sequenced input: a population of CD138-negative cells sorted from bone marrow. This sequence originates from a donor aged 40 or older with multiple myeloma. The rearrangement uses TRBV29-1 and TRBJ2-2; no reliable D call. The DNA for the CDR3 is TGCAGCGTGGCCCCCACCGGGGAGCTGTTTTTT. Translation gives CSVAPTGELFF.